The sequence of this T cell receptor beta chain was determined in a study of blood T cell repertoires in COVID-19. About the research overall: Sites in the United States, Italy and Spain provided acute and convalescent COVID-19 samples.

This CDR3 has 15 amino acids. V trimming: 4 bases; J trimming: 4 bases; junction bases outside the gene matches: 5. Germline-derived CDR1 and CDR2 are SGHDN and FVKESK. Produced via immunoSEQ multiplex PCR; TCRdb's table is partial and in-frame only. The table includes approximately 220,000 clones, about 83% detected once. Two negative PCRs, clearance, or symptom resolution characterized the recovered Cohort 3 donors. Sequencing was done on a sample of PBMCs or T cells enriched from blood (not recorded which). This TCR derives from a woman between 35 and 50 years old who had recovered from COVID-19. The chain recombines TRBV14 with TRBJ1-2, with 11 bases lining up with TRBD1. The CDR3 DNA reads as TGTGCCAGCAGCCTTGGGACAGGGGGAATCTATGGCTACACCTTC. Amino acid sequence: CASSLGTGGIYGYTF.